The T cell receptor beta chain under discussion was sequenced for a study of control samples from healthy donors and cancer patients. Germline trimming cut 4 bases from V and 1 base from J; bases unmatched to any gene: 4. The V gene's germline CDR1 is KGHSH and CDR2 LQKENI. This CDR3 comprises 16 residues. Sequencing used immunoSEQ multiplex PCR; TCRdb keeps in-frame clones, though not all of them. The sample contains approximately 40,000 clones, around 82% of which appear only once. The source is an older woman with lung cancer. The chain joins TRBV18 to TRBJ2-2; 9 bases are shared with TRBD1. Sequences were obtained from PBMCs. CDR3 amino acids: CASSLRTGVNTGELFF. DNA for the CDR3: TGTGCCAGCTCACTACGGACAGGGGTGAACACCGGGGAGCTGTTTTTT.